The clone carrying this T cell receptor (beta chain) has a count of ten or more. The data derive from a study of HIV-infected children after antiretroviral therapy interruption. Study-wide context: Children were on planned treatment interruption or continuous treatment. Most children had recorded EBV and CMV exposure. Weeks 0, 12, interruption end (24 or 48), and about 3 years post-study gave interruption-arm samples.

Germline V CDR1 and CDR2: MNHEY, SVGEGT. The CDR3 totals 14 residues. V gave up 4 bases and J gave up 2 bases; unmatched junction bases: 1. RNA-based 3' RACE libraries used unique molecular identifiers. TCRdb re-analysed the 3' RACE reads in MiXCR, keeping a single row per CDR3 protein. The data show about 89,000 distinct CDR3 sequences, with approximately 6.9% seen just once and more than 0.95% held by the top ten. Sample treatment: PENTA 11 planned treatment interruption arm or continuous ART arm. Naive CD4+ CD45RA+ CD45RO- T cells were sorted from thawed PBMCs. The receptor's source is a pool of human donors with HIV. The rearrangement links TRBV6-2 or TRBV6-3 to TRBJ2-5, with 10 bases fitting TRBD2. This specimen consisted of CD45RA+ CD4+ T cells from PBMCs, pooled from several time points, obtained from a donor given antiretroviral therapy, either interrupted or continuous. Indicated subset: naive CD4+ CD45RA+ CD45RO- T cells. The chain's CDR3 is CASSSSGGQETQYF. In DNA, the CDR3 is TGTGCCAGCAGTTCTAGCGGGGGACAAGAGACCCAGTACTTC.